Sequencing of this T cell receptor beta chain was carried out in a study of regulatory T cells in long-lasting Graves disease. Study overall: Graves' patients (newly diagnosed) had been on antithyroid drugs under 3 months. Points from the study as a whole: Persistent-disease Graves' patients showed less TCR diversity than new cases.

Many counts were recorded for this clonotype. Antigen specificity is unknown. The CDR3 loop spans 15 amino acids. Germline V lookup: CDR1 DFQATT, CDR2 SNEGSKA (reference sequence). V trimming: 3 bases; J trimming: 1 base; junction bases outside the gene matches: 8. Time point noted: newly diagnosed GD, antithyroid drugs for less than 3 months. The TCR library was made from RNA extracted from PBMCs. Relying on iRepertoire HTBI primers and Arm-PCR of CDR3 regions, the team built TCR beta libraries. TCRdb independently ran MiXCR on the multiplex PCR reads; one entry per CDR3 protein. The sample holds roughly 380,000 distinct CDR3 sequences, 15% seen once.

The rearrangement uses TRBV20-1 and TRBJ2-5; TRBD2 matches at 7 bases. The material was peripheral blood mononuclear cells (PBMCs), obtained at new diagnosis, from a patient treated with antithyroid drugs. This sequence was found in a female donor with Graves disease. The CDR3 protein is CSASSLRGFQETQYF. The CDR3 DNA reads TGCAGTGCTAGTAGTTTGCGGGGGTTCCAAGAGACCCAGTACTTC.